This TCR beta chain was obtained from a study of blood T cell repertoires in COVID-19. Study-level background: Italy, Spain and the United States were the sources of the convalescent and acute COVID-19 samples. T cells, B-cell-depleted T cells, or PBMCs provided the cDNA or gDNA that served as material.

The CDR3 consists of 16 residues. CDR1 and CDR2 from the germline V gene are SGHKS and YYEKEE (reference sequence). The trim removed 6 bases at V and 3 bases at J, leaving 10 bases unmatched. Authors' analysis steps: It was from reference gene primer amplification that nucleated cell counts were estimated. Clones were sequenced by immunoSEQ multiplex PCR, and TCRdb holds only the in-frame ones, with some missing. V, J and clone size are those of that table, while D and trimming were read from the DNA. The data show approximately 300,000 clones, 80% to 90% seen once. The clonotype comes from a man between 35 and 55 years old with acute or convalescent COVID-19. The sequencing input was peripheral blood. This chain links TRBV5-5 with TRBJ2-3, with 10 positions matching TRBD2. The CDR3 DNA is TGTGCCAGCACCATACGAGCGGGGGGGCAAACAGATACGCAGTATTTT. Amino acids: CASTIRAGGQTDTQYF.